The 19 T cell receptor beta chains given below trace back to one sample, sequenced in a study of control samples from healthy donors and cancer patients (dated by TCRdb to the early 2020s). The protocol used for the library was the immunoSEQ multiplex PCR assay. Entries here come from immuneACCESS through TCRdb and include only in-frame sequences with V and J called. Some clones fail to appear in such tables; in the studies checked, an unresolved V gene covers under half of the shortfall, and the cause of the remainder is unknown. The sample table records 73,000 or so clones; 87% of these occur just once. Together, the top ten hold about 4.2% of the sample. Sequencing was performed on blood. These receptors all stem from a woman in her 50s in good health.

This sequence joins TRBV12-5 and TRBJ2-3; 10 positions agree with TRBD2. Trimming took 3 bases from V and 1 from J; bases not matched to a gene: 1. CDR1 is LGHNT, CDR2 FRNRAP, per germline. This CDR3 region has 15 residues. The CDR3, as DNA: TGTGCTAGTGGTTTAGGACTAGCGGGCACAGATACGCAGTATTTT. Translated: CASGLGLAGTDTQYF.

V is TRBV11-1 and J is TRBJ1-1; D unclear. Per the germline V gene, CDR1 is SGHAT and CDR2 is FQDESV (reference sequence). V was clipped by 6 bases and J by 5 bases, with 16 bases between them. CDR3 length: 14 residues. The CDR3 here is CASSLTPPGTEAFF. The CDR3 coding sequence is TGTGCCAGCAGTTTGACACCCCCTGGGACTGAAGCTTTCTTT.

This chain connects TRBV12-3 or TRBV12-4 to TRBJ1-2; no reliable D call. The V gene lost 2 bases and the J gene lost 4 bases, with 5 bases spanning the gap. The CDR3 has 12 residues. CDR3 sequence: CASSLTAYGYTF. The CDR3, as DNA: TGTGCCAGCAGTTTAACAGCCTATGGCTACACCTTC.

The rearrangement uses TRBV5-4 and TRBJ2-2; 14 nucleotides line up with TRBD2. The CDR3 is made up of 17 amino acids. The germline gives CDR1 SGHNT, CDR2 YYREEE (reference sequence). Trimming removed 3 bases from V and 6 bases from J; junction bases left unmatched: 7. The CDR3 spells CASSSWTSGRKAGELFF. The CDR3 DNA follows: TGTGCCAGCAGCTCGTGGACTAGCGGGAGGAAAGCCGGGGAGCTGTTTTTT.

V and J are TRBV23-1 and TRBJ2-2; no definite D call. Being an ORF, TRBV23-1 has a function that is uncertain. CDR3 length: 15 amino acids. Trimming cost V 7 bases and J 0 bases, with 12 bases left between them. Here the CDR3 DNA reads TGCGCCAGCATTGGCCAGGTCGCGAACACCGGGGAGCTGTTTTTT. Translated, it gives CASIGQVANTGELFF.

The gene calls are TRBV6-5 and TRBJ2-1, with D possibly being TRBD1 (6 bases). V was trimmed by 0 bases and J by 6 bases, leaving 12 bases between them. The length of the CDR3 is 15 residues. CDR1 and CDR2 (germline): MNHEY, SVGAGI. CDR3 in DNA: TGTGCCAGCAGTTACTCGTGGCAGGGGTTCAATGAGCAGTTCTTC. Translating gives CASSYSWQGFNEQFF.

This sequence joins TRBV10-3 and TRBJ1-2, with D possibly being TRBD1 (5 bases). Germline CDR1 reads ENHRY; CDR2 reads SYGVKD. With 3 bases removed from V and 2 bases from J, the gap between germline ends came to 13 bases. The CDR3 contains 15 residues. DNA for the CDR3: TGTGCCATCAGTGACAGGGAGAAGGGAAACTATGGCTACACCTTC. Amino acids: CAISDREKGNYGYTF.

V gene TRBV19 combines with J gene TRBJ2-6, with D uncertain. The length of the CDR3 is 15 residues. The ends were cut back, 3 bases at V and 0 bases at J, with 6 bases in the middle. Germline CDR1 LNHDA, CDR2 SQIVND (reference sequence). The CDR3 region is CASSIYGSGANVLTF. The CDR3 nucleotides are TGTGCCAGTAGTATCTACGGCTCTGGGGCCAACGTCCTGACTTTC.

This clone was counted once. V gene TRBV5-1 combines with J gene TRBJ2-3, with TRBD1 matching 12 bases. Germline V gene lookup returns CDR1 SGHRS and CDR2 YFSETQ. With 0 bases clipped from V and 5 bases from J, the junction kept 10 bases outside the gene matches. This CDR3 is built from 18 residues. The CDR3 DNA reads TGCGCCAGCAGCTTGGCTGGGTTGGGACAGGGGGCAATAGATACGCAGTATTTT. Protein product: CASSLAGLGQGAIDTQYF. Full variable domain (missing parts from reference TRBV5-1 and TRBJ2-3): KAGVTQTPRYLIKTRGQQVTLSCSPISGHRSVSWYQQTPGQGLQFLFEYFSETQRNKGNFPGRFSGRQFSNSRSEMNVSTLELGDSALYLCASSLAGLGQGAIDTQYFGPGTRLTVL.

V is TRBV18 and J is TRBJ2-7; tentatively, D is TRBD2 (7 bases). CDR1 is KGHSH, CDR2 LQKENI, per germline. CDR3 length: 15 residues. The V end was cut by 3 bases, the J end by 4 bases, with 16 bases between. CDR3 sequence (DNA): TGTGCCAGCTCACCTAGGGGGGGGCCCGAATACGAGCAGTACTTC. Translation: CASSPRGGPEYEQYF. The entire variable domain, with the rest obtained from reference TRBV18 and TRBJ2-7, is as follows: NAGVMQNPRHLVRRRGQEARLRCSPMKGHSHVYWYRQLPEEGLKFMVYLQKENIIDESGMPKERFSAEFPKEGPSILRIQQVVRGDSAAYFCASSPRGGPEYEQYFGPGTRLTVT.

The V call is TRBV30, the J call TRBJ1-1; D is uncertain. There are 13 residues in the CDR3. The V gene lost 1 base and the J gene lost 1 base, with 7 bases spanning the gap. In germline, CDR1 is GTSNPN, CDR2 SVGIG (reference sequence). CDR3 residues: CAWSGQPNTEAFF. The CDR3 DNA reads as TGTGCCTGGAGTGGGCAACCGAACACTGAAGCTTTCTTT.

The J gene is TRBJ2-7, the V gene TRBV25-1; maybe TRBD2 (5 bases). The V gene's germline CDR1 is MGHDK and CDR2 SYGVNS. CDR3 length equals 17 residues. V lost 2 bases, J lost 4 bases, and 21 bases lay in between. Here the CDR3 reads CASSEREVGSLTYEQYF. The CDR3, as DNA: TGTGCCAGCAGTGAACGAGAAGTGGGGAGTTTGACATACGAGCAGTACTTC.

CDR3 region: CASSQEASNEQFF. Here the CDR3 DNA reads TGTGCCAGCAGCCAAGAAGCTAGCAATGAGCAGTTCTTC. The chain combines TRBV4-2 with TRBJ2-1; no clear D. V was trimmed by 0 bases and J by 6 bases, leaving 6 bases between them. This CDR3 region has 13 residues. CDR1 is LGHNA, CDR2 YNFKEQ, per germline.

This chain connects TRBV29-1 to TRBJ2-3, with D tentatively TRBD2 (5 bases). Germline CDR1 reads SQVTM; CDR2 reads ANQGSEA. V lost 7 bases and J 0 bases, leaving 8 bases between the germline ends. The CDR3 covers 12 residues. The CDR3 region is CSGGPSTDTQYF. As DNA, the CDR3 is TGCAGCGGAGGGCCTAGCACAGATACGCAGTATTTT.

The chain links TRBV11-1 to TRBJ1-6, with TRBD1 identical over 7 bases. The CDR3 is 15 amino acids. Unmatched junction bases numbered 9, after V lost 2 bases and J lost 11 bases. Germline lookup yields CDR1 SGHAT and CDR2 FQDESV (reference sequence). CDR3 amino acids: CASSLLETGTAPLHF. The CDR3 nucleotides are TGTGCCAGCAGCTTATTGGAGACAGGGACGGCACCCCTCCACTTT. Based on the CDR3 plus reference TRBV11-1 and TRBJ1-6, the full variable domain is EAEVAQSPRYKITEKSQAVAFWCDPISGHATLYWYRQILGQGPELLVQFQDESVVDDSQLPKDRFSAERLKGVDSTLKIQPAELGDSAMYLCASSLLETGTAPLHFGNGTRLTVT.

V gene TRBV10-3 combines with J gene TRBJ2-3; D is uncertain. CDR1 ENHRY and CDR2 SYGVKD come from the germline V gene. The CDR3 sequence is 14 residues long. Trimming cost V 3 bases and J 3 bases, with 10 bases left between them. The CDR3 nucleotides read TGTGCCATCAGTGACAGCCTTGGTACAGATACGCAGTATTTT. This sequence encodes CAISDSLGTDTQYF.

This chain joins TRBV19 and TRBJ2-1; tentative D call: TRBD2 (6 bases). Germline V gene sequence: CDR1 LNHDA, CDR2 SQIVND (reference sequence). This CDR3 has 18 amino acids. The germline V and J ends were trimmed by 5 bases and 2 bases, with 22 bases remaining between them. This CDR3 reads CASSGWDGSGATYNEQFF. The CDR3 nucleotides are TGTGCCAGTAGTGGATGGGATGGTAGCGGAGCAACCTACAATGAGCAGTTCTTC. Based on the CDR3 plus reference TRBV19 and TRBJ2-1, the full variable domain is DGGITQSPKYLFRKEGQNVTLSCEQNLNHDAMYWYRQDPGQGLRLIYYSQIVNDFQKGDIAEGYSVSREKKESFPLTVTSAQKNPTAFYLCASSGWDGSGATYNEQFFGPGTRLTVL.

There are a few counts of this clone. The junction and the germline gene differ at one end; a read error may be behind it. The V call is TRBV20-1, the J call TRBJ2-7; D is unresolved. This CDR3 has 13 amino acids. CDR1 and CDR2 from the germline V gene are DFQATT and SNEGSKA (reference sequence). The CDR3 is CSASDPLREVQIF. For the CDR3, the DNA is TGCAGTGCTAGTGACCCTCTGCGAGAGGTCCAAATCTTC.

The chain recombines TRBV28 with TRBJ2-3; D may match TRBD1 or TRBD2 (6 bases each). In germline, CDR1 is MDHEN, CDR2 SYDVKM. The CDR3 length is 14 residues. V lost 6 bases to trimming and J lost 4 bases, with 14 bases between them. The CDR3 here is CASSRLEGADTQYF. The DNA of the CDR3 is TGTGCCAGCAGCCGACTGGAGGGGGCAGATACGCAGTATTTT.